This T cell receptor beta chain was captured by sequencing in a study of T cells in Graves' hyperthyroidism and ophthalmopathy. General study findings and limits: Most thyroid clonotypes expanded above 0.001 were also detected in blood.

Amplified regions were TCR beta CDR3 sequences from RNA transcripts. The HTBI primer set was used in a first-round RT-PCR of the TCR CDR3. MiXCR, run by TCRdb on the multiplex PCR reads, gives a single entry per CDR3 protein. The profile shows roughly 380,000 distinct CDR3 sequences, about 13% of them singletons. The length of the CDR3 is 19 residues. Losses at the gene ends were 4 bases for V and 2 bases for J; bases not matched to a gene: 15. Per germline, CDR1 LGHDT and CDR2 YNNKEL (reference sequence). This clonotype has ten or more counts. The antigen is undetermined. This sequence joins TRBV3-1 and TRBJ2-7; 12 bases agree with TRBD1. This receptor was taken from a man in his thirties or forties with Graves' hyperthyroidism that later progressed to Graves' ophthalmopathy. Sequenced material: blood. The CDR3 sequence: CASSPRPGQGALPAYEQYF. CDR3 DNA sequence: TGTGCCAGCAGCCCACGACCGGGACAGGGGGCGCTTCCCGCCTACGAGCAGTACTTC.